A single sample is the source of the 19 T cell receptor beta chains below, sequenced in a study of T cell repertoires in cytomegalovirus infection. These receptors are not linked to any known antigen. Each CDR3 protein gets one entry after TCRdb re-called the reads with MiXCR. The sample has approximately 730,000 distinct CDR3 sequences; about 33% are singletons. The material sequenced was cultured PBMCs, taken from culture after CMV antigen stimulation. These TCRs come from a human donor in good health (CMV status not recorded). Some clones in this sample may be carry-over from other donors' samples.

The chain is built from TRBV2 and TRBJ1-6; 7 bases fit TRBD1. Germline V gives CDR1 SNHLY, CDR2 FYNNEI. V lost 8 bases and J lost 7; bases outside the gene matches: 5. The CDR3 is 13 residues long. This chain's CDR3 is CASVRDRNSPLHF. As DNA, the CDR3 is TGTGCCAGCGTCCGGGACAGAAATTCACCCCTCCACTTT.

The V call is TRBV3-1, the J call TRBJ2-1; no firm D call. The CDR3 has 15 amino acids. V was clipped by 1 base and J by 7 bases, with 14 bases between them. CDR1 and CDR2 (germline): LGHDT, YNNKEL (reference sequence). The CDR3 coding sequence is TGTGCCAGCAGCCAAGTTCCAGGCGCCGGAAATGAGCAGTTCTTC. Amino acids: CASSQVPGAGNEQFF.

In DNA form, the CDR3 reads TGTGCCAGCAGCACCCGGACAGGGGGGACAGATACGCAGTATTTT. Its translation is CASSTRTGGTDTQYF. The chain recombines TRBV5-6 with TRBJ2-3; 10 bases map to TRBD1. This CDR3 contains 15 residues. From germline, CDR1 is SGHDT and CDR2 YYEEEE. The V segment lost 4 bases and the J segment 3 bases; nucleotides outside the gene matches: 5.

There are a few counts of this clonotype. The junction departs from the called germline gene at one end, perhaps through a read error. The V call is TRBV7-2, the J call TRBJ2-7; no reliable D call. CDR3 length equals 11 residues. Germline loops: CDR1 SGHTA, CDR2 FQGNSA. This chain's CDR3 is CASSSQVAQYF. The CDR3 bases are TGCGCCAGCAGCTCCCAGGTAGCCCAGTACTTC.

This chain joins TRBV27 and TRBJ2-1; 11 bases fit TRBD2. The CDR3 covers 20 residues. V trimming: 9 bases; J trimming: 2 bases; junction bases outside the gene matches: 21. In germline, CDR1 is MNHEY, CDR2 SMNVEV (reference sequence). The CDR3 region is CARTPPILAGGPETYNEQFF. In DNA, the CDR3 is TGTGCCAGGACGCCTCCCATATTAGCGGGAGGGCCTGAAACCTACAATGAGCAGTTCTTC.

This chain uses TRBV11-1 with TRBJ1-2; TRBD1 agrees at 8 bases. This CDR3 is 14 amino acids long. Germline assignment: CDR1 SGHAT and CDR2 FQDESV (reference sequence). V lost 2 bases to trimming and J lost 6 bases; unmatched junction nucleotides: 5. The CDR3 spells CASSLLGQGHGYTF. The CDR3 DNA reads as TGTGCCAGCAGCTTACTTGGACAGGGCCATGGCTACACCTTC. Looking up the rest from reference TRBV11-1 and TRBJ1-2 gives the full variable domain: EAEVAQSPRYKITEKSQAVAFWCDPISGHATLYWYRQILGQGPELLVQFQDESVVDDSQLPKDRFSAERLKGVDSTLKIQPAELGDSAMYLCASSLLGQGHGYTFGSGTRLTVV.

The chain couples TRBV18 to TRBJ2-5; 9 bases are a match to TRBD2. Germline CDR1 KGHSH, CDR2 LQKENI. The CDR3 spans 16 residues. V lost 1 base and J lost 5; bases outside the gene matches: 8. This chain's CDR3 is CASSPRFAGGPETQYF. The CDR3 DNA reads as TGTGCCAGCTCACCACGGTTTGCGGGAGGGCCGGAGACCCAGTACTTC.

The chain has TRBV12-3 or TRBV12-4 and TRBJ2-1; D not certain. The CDR3 runs 14 residues. Trimming removed 4 bases from V and 9 bases from J, with 16 bases in between. This CDR3 is CASSYGLVGGEQFF. As DNA, the CDR3 is TGTGCCAGCAGTTATGGTTTGGTAGGTGGTGAGCAGTTCTTC.

The J gene is TRBJ1-3, the V gene TRBV6-1, with a weak D call TRBD1 (6 bases). V lost 6 bases and J lost 3, with 15 bases in between. The CDR3 length is 15 residues. In germline, CDR1 is MNHNS, CDR2 SASEGT. The CDR3 loop reads CASSQGSVGGNTIYF. The CDR3 region has the DNA TGTGCCAGCAGCCAGGGGTCGGTGGGTGGAAACACCATATATTTT.

This clonotype turned up a few times. The chain joins TRBV29-1 to TRBJ1-4, with D unresolved. The CDR3 has 13 residues. In germline, CDR1 is SQVTM, CDR2 ANQGSEA. Trimming took off 3 bases at V and 2 bases at J, with 7 bases between the two ends. The CDR3 spells CSVDGGTNEKLFF. The CDR3 nucleotides are TGCAGCGTTGATGGCGGCACTAATGAAAAACTGTTTTTT.

The V gene is TRBV7-9, the J gene TRBJ2-1; 16 bases match TRBD2. Looked up from germline, CDR1 is SEHNR and CDR2 is FQNEAQ (reference sequence). The J segment lost 6 bases and the V segment lost 5 bases, leaving 4 bases of the junction unmatched. The CDR3 spans 16 residues. The CDR3 loop is CASSVGTSGRANEQFF. As DNA, the CDR3 is TGTGCCAGCAGCGTGGGGACTAGCGGGAGGGCCAATGAGCAGTTCTTC.

In this sample, this clonotype turned up many times. The chain employs TRBV6-5 and TRBJ2-7, with 9 bases fitting TRBD2. Germline CDR1 MNHEY, CDR2 SVGAGI. The CDR3 covers 13 residues. Trimming cost V 5 bases and J 2 bases; bases outside gene matches: 1. CDR3 in amino acids: CASSRTSAYEQYF. CDR3 coding DNA: TGTGCCAGCAGTCGGACTAGCGCCTACGAGCAGTACTTC.

This clonotype was recorded at least ten times. The DNA of the CDR3 is TGTGCCAGCAGCTCCAGGAGTGGGACGGATTTGGAGAGCAATGGAGAGCAGTTCTTC. This gives the protein CASSSRSGTDLESNGEQFF. This chain connects TRBV7-9 to TRBJ2-1; perhaps D is TRBD1 or TRBD2 (5 bases each). Germline assignment: CDR1 SEHNR and CDR2 FQNEAQ (reference sequence). Trimming shortened V by 4 bases and J by 10 bases, and 32 bases separated the two germline ends. This CDR3 comprises 19 residues.

The rearrangement joins TRBV27 to TRBJ2-1; D is undetermined. Trimming pared 8 bases from V and 6 bases from J, leaving 23 bases between. CDR3 size: 16 residues. Germline V gene data show CDR1 as MNHEY and CDR2 as SMNVEV (reference sequence). In nucleotides, the CDR3 is TGTGCCAGCGTACATGGGTTTGGCAATCCGAGCAATGAGCAGTTCTTC. Amino acid sequence: CASVHGFGNPSNEQFF.

This clonotype was picked up many times. This chain connects TRBV7-2 to TRBJ2-7; 8 positions match TRBD2. V lost 2 bases and J lost 2; bases outside the gene matches: 5. This CDR3 is 15 amino acids long. In germline, CDR1 is SGHTA, CDR2 FQGNSA. As DNA, the CDR3 is TGTGCCAGCAGCTTAAGGCTAGCGGGTCCCTACGAGCAGTACTTC. It encodes CASSLRLAGPYEQYF.

V is TRBV7-9 and J is TRBJ1-1; the D is unclear. The CDR3 runs to 14 residues. CDR1 SEHNR and CDR2 FQNEAQ come from the germline V gene (reference sequence). Deletions cut 2 bases from V and 5 bases from J, with 12 bases between. DNA of the CDR3: TGTGCCAGCAGCTTACAAGGTCCCCAAACTGAAGCTTTCTTT. Translated: CASSLQGPQTEAFF. The full variable domain, rest sourced from reference TRBV7-9 and TRBJ1-1, is DTGVSQNPRHKITKRGQNVTFRCDPISEHNRLYWYRQTLGQGPEFLTYFQNEAQLEKSRLLSDRFSAERPKGSFSTLEIQRTEQGDSAMYLCASSLQGPQTEAFFGQGTRLTVV.

V is TRBV19 and J is TRBJ2-5; D may be TRBD2 (6 bases). The CDR3 totals 14 residues. V was pared by 5 bases and J by 5 bases, with 15 bases between. Germline CDR1 is LNHDA and CDR2 is SQIVND (reference sequence). CDR3 DNA: TGTGCCAGTAGTGAGCAGGGAGGTATGGAGACCCAGTACTTC. The encoded protein is CASSEQGGMETQYF.

This clonotype was detected many times. The chain joins TRBV7-2 to TRBJ1-1; the D gene is possibly TRBD1 (6 bases). V lost 5 bases to trimming and J lost 5 bases, with 12 bases between them. The CDR3 contains 13 residues. CDR1 and CDR2 (germline): SGHTA, FQGNSA. The CDR3 sequence: CASSNGQFTEAFF. The CDR3 DNA follows: TGTGCCAGCAGCAACGGACAGTTTACTGAAGCTTTCTTT.

This clonotype was counted ten times or more. V and J are TRBV7-2 and TRBJ1-1, with D unresolved. This CDR3 is 14 amino acids long. The germline gives CDR1 SGHTA, CDR2 FQGNSA. With 3 bases removed from V and 4 bases from J, the gap between germline ends came to 12 bases. CDR3: CASSFSSGFTEAFF. The CDR3 DNA reads as TGTGCCAGCAGCTTTAGTTCGGGATTCACTGAAGCTTTCTTT.